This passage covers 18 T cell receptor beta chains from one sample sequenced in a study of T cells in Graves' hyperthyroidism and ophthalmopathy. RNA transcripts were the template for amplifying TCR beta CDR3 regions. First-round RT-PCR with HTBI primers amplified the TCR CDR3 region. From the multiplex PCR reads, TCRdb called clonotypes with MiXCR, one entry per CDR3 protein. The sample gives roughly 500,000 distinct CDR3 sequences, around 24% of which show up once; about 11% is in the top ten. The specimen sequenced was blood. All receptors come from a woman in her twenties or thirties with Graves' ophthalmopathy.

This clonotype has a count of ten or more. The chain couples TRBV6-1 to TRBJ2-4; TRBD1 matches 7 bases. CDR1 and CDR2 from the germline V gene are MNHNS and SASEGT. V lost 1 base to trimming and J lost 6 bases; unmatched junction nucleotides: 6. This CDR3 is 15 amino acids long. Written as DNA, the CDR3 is TGTGCCAGCAGTGAAGTGTTCCGGGACAGAAACATTCAGTACTTC. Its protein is CASSEVFRDRNIQYF.

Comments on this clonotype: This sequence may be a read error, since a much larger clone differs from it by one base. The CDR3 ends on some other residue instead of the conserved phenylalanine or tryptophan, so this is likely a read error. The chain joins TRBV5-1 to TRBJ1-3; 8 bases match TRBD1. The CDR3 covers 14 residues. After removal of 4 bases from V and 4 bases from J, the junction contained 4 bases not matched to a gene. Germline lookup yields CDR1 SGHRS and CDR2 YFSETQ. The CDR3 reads CASSTGQEGNTIYL. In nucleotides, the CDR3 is TGCGCCAGCAGCACGGGACAGGAAGGAAACACCATATATTTG.

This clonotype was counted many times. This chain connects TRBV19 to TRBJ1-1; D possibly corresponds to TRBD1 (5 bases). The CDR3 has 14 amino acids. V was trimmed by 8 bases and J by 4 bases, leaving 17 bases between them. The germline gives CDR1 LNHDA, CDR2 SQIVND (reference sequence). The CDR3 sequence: CASCVIGGTTEAFF. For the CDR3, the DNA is TGTGCCAGTTGTGTGATAGGAGGGACCACTGAAGCTTTCTTT.

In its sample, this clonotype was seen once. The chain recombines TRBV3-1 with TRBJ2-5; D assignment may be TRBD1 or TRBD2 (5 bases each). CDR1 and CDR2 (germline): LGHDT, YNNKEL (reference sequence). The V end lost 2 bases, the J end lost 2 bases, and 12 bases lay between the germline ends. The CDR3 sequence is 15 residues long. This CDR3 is CASSQSRWGQETQYF. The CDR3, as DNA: TGTGCCAGCAGCCAAAGTCGATGGGGGCAAGAGACCCAGTACTTC.

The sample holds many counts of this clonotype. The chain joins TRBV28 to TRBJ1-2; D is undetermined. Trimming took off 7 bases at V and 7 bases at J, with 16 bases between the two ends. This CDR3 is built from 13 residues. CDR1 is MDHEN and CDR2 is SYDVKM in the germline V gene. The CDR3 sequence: CASNSLGVFGYTF. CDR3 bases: TGTGCCAGCAACTCGCTCGGGGTGTTTGGCTACACCTTC.

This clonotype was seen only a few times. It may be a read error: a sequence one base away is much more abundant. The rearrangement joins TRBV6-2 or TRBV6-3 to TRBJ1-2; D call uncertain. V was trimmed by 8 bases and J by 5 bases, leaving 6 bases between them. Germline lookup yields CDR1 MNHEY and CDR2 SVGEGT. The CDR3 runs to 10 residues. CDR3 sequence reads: CASGQYGYTF. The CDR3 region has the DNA TGTGCCAGCGGCCAGTATGGCTACACCTTC.

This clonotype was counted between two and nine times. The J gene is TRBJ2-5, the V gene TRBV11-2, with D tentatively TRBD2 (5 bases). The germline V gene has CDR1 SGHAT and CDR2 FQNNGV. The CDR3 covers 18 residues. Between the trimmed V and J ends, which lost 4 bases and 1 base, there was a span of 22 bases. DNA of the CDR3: TGTGCCAGCAGCTCAACCGGGAATCTTCTTGCGGGCCAAGAGACCCAGTACTTC. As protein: CASSSTGNLLAGQETQYF.

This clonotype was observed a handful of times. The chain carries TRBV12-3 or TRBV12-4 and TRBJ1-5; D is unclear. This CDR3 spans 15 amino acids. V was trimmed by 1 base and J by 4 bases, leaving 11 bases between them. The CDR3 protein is CASSLEWGRNQPQHF. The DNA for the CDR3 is TGTGCCAGCAGTTTAGAGTGGGGTAGAAATCAGCCCCAGCATTTT.

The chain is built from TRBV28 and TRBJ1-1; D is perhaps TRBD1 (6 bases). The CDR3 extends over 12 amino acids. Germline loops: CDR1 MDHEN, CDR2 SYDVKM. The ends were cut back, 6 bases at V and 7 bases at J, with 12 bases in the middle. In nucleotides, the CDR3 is TGTGCCAGCAGCCTCCAGGACAGTGAAGCTTTCTTT. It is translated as CASSLQDSEAFF. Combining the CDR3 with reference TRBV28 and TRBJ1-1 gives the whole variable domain DVKVTQSSRYLVKRTGEKVFLECVQDMDHENMFWYRQDPGLGLRLIYFSYDVKMKEKGDIPEGYSVSREKKERFSLILESASTNQTSMYLCASSLQDSEAFFGQGTRLTVV.

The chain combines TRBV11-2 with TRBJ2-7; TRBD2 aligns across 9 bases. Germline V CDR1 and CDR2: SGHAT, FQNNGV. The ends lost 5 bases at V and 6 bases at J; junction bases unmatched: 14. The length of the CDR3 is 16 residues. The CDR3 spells CASSPQAGGPSPEQYF. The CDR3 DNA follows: TGTGCCAGCAGCCCGCAGGCGGGAGGGCCCTCGCCCGAGCAGTACTTC.

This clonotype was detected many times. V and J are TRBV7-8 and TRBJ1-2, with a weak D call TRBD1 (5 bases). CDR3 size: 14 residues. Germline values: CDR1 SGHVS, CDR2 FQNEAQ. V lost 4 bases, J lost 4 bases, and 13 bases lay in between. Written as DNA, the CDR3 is TGTGCCAGCAGCTCTCCTGGGACGGGCTATGGCTACACCTTC. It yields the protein CASSSPGTGYGYTF.

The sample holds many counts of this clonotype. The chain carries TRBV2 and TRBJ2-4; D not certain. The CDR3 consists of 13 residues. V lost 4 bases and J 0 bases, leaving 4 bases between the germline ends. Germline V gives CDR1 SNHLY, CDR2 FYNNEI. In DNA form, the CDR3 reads TGTGCCAGCAGTGCTCCAGCCAAAAACATTCAGTACTTC. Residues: CASSAPAKNIQYF.

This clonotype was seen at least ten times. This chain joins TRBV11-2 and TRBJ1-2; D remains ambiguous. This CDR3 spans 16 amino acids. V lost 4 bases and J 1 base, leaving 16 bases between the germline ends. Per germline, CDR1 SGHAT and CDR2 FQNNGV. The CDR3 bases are TGTGCCAGCAGCTCGAGAAGACCCATCATTAACTATGGCTACACCTTC. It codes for CASSSRRPIINYGYTF.

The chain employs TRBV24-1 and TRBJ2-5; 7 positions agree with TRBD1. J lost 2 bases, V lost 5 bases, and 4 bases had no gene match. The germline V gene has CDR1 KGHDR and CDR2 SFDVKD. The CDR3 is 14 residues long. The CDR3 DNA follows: TGTGCCACCAGTGCCGACAGGGCACAAGAGACCCAGTACTTC. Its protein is CATSADRAQETQYF.

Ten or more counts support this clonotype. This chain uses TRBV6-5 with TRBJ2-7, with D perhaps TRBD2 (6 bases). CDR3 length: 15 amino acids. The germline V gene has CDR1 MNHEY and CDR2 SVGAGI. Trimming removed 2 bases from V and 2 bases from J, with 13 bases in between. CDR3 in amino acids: CASSYEETSPYEQYF. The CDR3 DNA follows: TGTGCCAGCAGTTACGAGGAGACTAGTCCCTACGAGCAGTACTTC.

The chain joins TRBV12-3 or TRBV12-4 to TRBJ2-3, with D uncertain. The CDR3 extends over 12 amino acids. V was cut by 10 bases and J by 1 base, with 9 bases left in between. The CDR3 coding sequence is TGTGCCATCGGACGGGGCACAGATACGCAGTATTTT. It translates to CAIGRGTDTQYF.

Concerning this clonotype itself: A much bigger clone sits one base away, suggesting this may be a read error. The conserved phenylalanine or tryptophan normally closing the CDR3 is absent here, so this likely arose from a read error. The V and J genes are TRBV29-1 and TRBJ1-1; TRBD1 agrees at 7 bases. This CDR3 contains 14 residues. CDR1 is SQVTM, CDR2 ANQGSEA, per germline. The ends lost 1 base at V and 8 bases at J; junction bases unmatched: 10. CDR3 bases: TGCAGCGTTGAAGTGGTGGCAGGGGGTGTGGAAGCTTTCTAT. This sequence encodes CSVEVVAGGVEAFY.

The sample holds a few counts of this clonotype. CDR3 in amino acids: CASNGRAYGYTF. In DNA form, the CDR3 reads TGTGCCAGCAATGGACGCGCTTATGGCTACACCTTC. This chain connects TRBV12-3 or TRBV12-4 to TRBJ1-2; no definite D call. Trimming removed 7 bases from V and 5 bases from J, with 11 bases in between. The CDR3 totals 12 residues.